What follows are 24 T cell receptor beta chains derived from one specimen sequenced in a study of T cells after yellow fever vaccination. Each CDR3 protein is one row after TCRdb ran MiXCR on the 5' RACE reads. The sample lists about 310,000 distinct CDR3 sequences, approximately 3.9% occurring once. Source: PBMCs, taken on the day of the yellow fever booster vaccination. Every receptor here comes from a man younger than 30 who received the YFV17D yellow fever vaccine.

This rearrangement joins TRBV12-3 or TRBV12-4 to TRBJ2-7; D is unclear. The CDR3 runs to 12 residues. The V end was cut by 1 base, the J end by 5 bases, with 6 bases between. The CDR3 region has the DNA TGTGCCAGCAGTTTAGATTTTCACGAGCAGTACTTC. Protein sequence: CASSLDFHEQYF.

This clonotype was counted many times. Written as DNA, the CDR3 is TGTGCCAGCTCACCCACAGGGGGCGAGCAGTACGTC. This translates into CASSPTGGEQYV. The chain is built from TRBV18 and TRBJ2-7, with 8 bases aligning to TRBD1. Trimming removed 3 bases from V and 6 bases from J; junction bases left unmatched: 1. Germline CDR1 and CDR2: KGHSH and LQKENI. This CDR3 has 12 amino acids.

This clonotype was counted at least ten times. V is TRBV5-6 and J is TRBJ2-5, with D perhaps given as TRBD1 or TRBD2 (5 bases each). Trimming pared 3 bases from V and 0 bases from J, leaving 12 bases between. This CDR3 has 15 residues. CDR1 and CDR2 from the germline V gene are SGHDT and YYEEEE. The CDR3 nucleotides are TGTGCCAGCAGCTGGGGACGGTTGTACCAAGAGACCCAGTACTTC. It specifies CASSWGRLYQETQYF.

In this sample, this clonotype turned up many times. V gene TRBV7-2 combines with J gene TRBJ2-5, with TRBD2 matching 11 bases. V trimming: 1 base; J trimming: 12 bases; junction bases outside the gene matches: 10. Per germline, CDR1 SGHTA and CDR2 FQGNSA. The length of the CDR3 is 15 residues. CDR3 protein: CASSLVANSGGAEYF. The CDR3 DNA reads TGTGCCAGCAGCTTAGTAGCGAATAGCGGGGGGGCGGAGTACTTC.

This clonotype has a count of ten or more. The gene calls are TRBV9 and TRBJ1-2; weak D call: TRBD1 (5 bases). This CDR3 is built from 16 residues. Germline loops: CDR1 SGDLS, CDR2 YYNGEE. V was clipped by 0 bases and J by 4 bases, with 16 bases between them. Here the CDR3 reads CASSVAEGRLFYGYTF. The CDR3 region has the DNA TGTGCCAGCAGCGTAGCGGAGGGACGGCTTTTCTATGGCTACACCTTC.

This clonotype occurred many times. The V and J genes are TRBV6-2 or TRBV6-3 and TRBJ2-5; tentatively, D is TRBD1 (5 bases). Germline CDR1 and CDR2: MNHEY and SVGEGT. This CDR3 region has 12 residues. V was trimmed by 6 bases and J by 1 base, leaving 6 bases between them. The CDR3 DNA is TGTGCCAGCAGGGACACCCAAGAGACCCAGTACTTC. Its translation: CASRDTQETQYF.

This clonotype was picked up a small number of times. The rearrangement joins TRBV5-8 to TRBJ2-4; 8 nucleotides agree with TRBD1. Germline CDR1 reads SGHTS; CDR2 reads YDEGEE. Germline trimming cut 0 bases from V and 7 bases from J; bases unmatched to any gene: 3. This CDR3 comprises 14 residues. The DNA for the CDR3 is TGTGCCAGCAGCTTGGGACAGGGGAGTAACATTCAGTACTTC. Its translation: CASSLGQGSNIQYF.

This clonotype was detected many times. The CDR3, as DNA: TGCAGTGCTAGAGAGGGGCGGGGGGAAGGAACAGATACGCAGTATTTT. It yields the protein CSAREGRGEGTDTQYF. J is TRBJ2-3 and V is TRBV20-1, with TRBD2 identical over 8 bases. V trimming: 0 bases; J trimming: 3 bases; junction bases outside the gene matches: 8. The germline CDR1 and CDR2 sequences are DFQATT and SNEGSKA (reference sequence). This CDR3 has 16 residues.

This clonotype was observed many times. The chain has TRBV7-2 and TRBJ2-7; tentative D call: TRBD1 (5 bases). V was trimmed by 3 bases and J by 3 bases, leaving 12 bases between them. The CDR3 extends over 14 amino acids. Per the germline V gene, CDR1 is SGHTA and CDR2 is FQGNSA. CDR3 protein: CASSFQGKNYEQYF. For the CDR3, the DNA is TGTGCCAGCAGCTTCCAGGGTAAGAACTACGAGCAGTACTTC.

This clonotype was counted ten times or more. V is TRBV6-2 or TRBV6-3 and J is TRBJ2-1; 9 bases align to TRBD2. V shed 7 bases, J shed 3 bases, and the junction held 7 bases outside the gene matches. Germline V lookup: CDR1 MNHEY, CDR2 SVGEGT. The CDR3 length is 15 residues. The CDR3 DNA sequence: TGTGCCAGCATTAATAGCGGGGGACGCTACAATGAGCAGTTCTTC. Amino acid sequence: CASINSGGRYNEQFF.

This clonotype was observed many times. The chain couples TRBV10-3 to TRBJ1-5; no clear D gene. Trimming took 5 bases from V and 0 from J, leaving 11 bases between them. The CDR3 contains 15 residues. Germline CDR1 and CDR2: ENHRY and SYGVKD. The CDR3 here is CAISSAQDSNQPQHF. CDR3 sequence (DNA): TGTGCCATCAGTTCCGCGCAGGATAGCAATCAGCCCCAGCATTTT.

This clonotype was picked up a small number of times. The chain links TRBV20-1 to TRBJ2-2; 8 positions match TRBD2. Trimming cost V 3 bases and J 7 bases; bases outside gene matches: 7. There are 14 residues in the CDR3. Germline CDR1 reads DFQATT; CDR2 reads SNEGSKA (reference sequence). This chain's CDR3 is CSASAGGLIGELFF. The CDR3 DNA sequence: TGCAGTGCTAGTGCGGGGGGCCTCATCGGGGAGCTGTTTTTT.

In its sample, this clonotype was seen many times. The chain couples TRBV5-1 to TRBJ2-2; the D gene is possibly TRBD2 (5 bases). Between the trimmed V and J ends, which lost 7 bases and 7 bases, there was a span of 14 bases. The CDR3 totals 13 residues. CDR1 is SGHRS and CDR2 is YFSETQ in the germline V gene. The CDR3 coding sequence is TGCGCCAGCGGCGGGTCCCAAGGCGGGGAGCTGTTTTTT. Its protein product is CASGGSQGGELFF.

This clonotype was observed many times. The J gene is TRBJ2-3, the V gene TRBV6-4, with D perhaps TRBD2 (7 bases). The CDR3 contains 14 residues. The germline V and J ends were trimmed by 3 bases and 4 bases, with 11 bases remaining between them. The germline V gene has CDR1 MRHNA and CDR2 SNTAGT. The CDR3 loop reads CASSEEGGPDTQYF. In nucleotides, the CDR3 is TGTGCCAGCAGTGAAGAGGGGGGGCCAGATACGCAGTATTTT.

In DNA form, the CDR3 reads TGTGCCAGCAGCGTAGAAGGGGGGGACAGGGTAAACAATGAGCAGTTCTTC. This translates into CASSVEGGDRVNNEQFF. This sequence joins TRBV9 and TRBJ2-1; TRBD1 aligns across 9 bases. This CDR3 comprises 17 residues. The germline gives CDR1 SGDLS, CDR2 YYNGEE. The junction had 9 bases not matched to a gene; V was cut back by 0 bases and J by 5 bases.

This clonotype was observed many times. The genes are TRBV28 and TRBJ2-1; D gene ambiguous. V was clipped by 8 bases and J by 4 bases, with 9 bases between them. Germline values: CDR1 MDHEN, CDR2 SYDVKM. The CDR3 consists of 12 residues. The CDR3 DNA reads TGTGCCAGCGGTGACGGTTACAATGAGCAGTTCTTC. Protein sequence: CASGDGYNEQFF.

The chain joins TRBV9 to TRBJ2-3; D unresolved. Germline assignment: CDR1 SGDLS and CDR2 YYNGEE. The CDR3 is made up of 13 amino acids. Trimming stripped 4 bases from V and 11 bases from J, with 17 bases between. CDR3 sequence: CASSPRPASEQYF. In nucleotides, the CDR3 is TGTGCCAGCAGCCCCCGACCAGCGTCGGAGCAGTATTTT.

This clonotype was detected many times. V gene TRBV10-2 combines with J gene TRBJ2-3; 9 nucleotides align to TRBD2. The CDR3 loop spans 17 amino acids. Germline V gene data show CDR1 as WSHSY and CDR2 as SAAADI. J was trimmed by 2 bases and V by 1 base; bases with no gene match: 7. CDR3 region: CASSEYPLAGYTDTQYF. CDR3 DNA: TGCGCCAGCAGTGAGTACCCCCTAGCGGGGTACACAGATACGCAGTATTTT.

In its sample, this clonotype was seen a few times. The J gene is TRBJ2-7, the V gene TRBV5-4, with D uncertain. CDR1 is SGHNT and CDR2 is YYREEE in the germline V gene (reference sequence). The CDR3 loop spans 15 amino acids. V lost 2 bases and J 0 bases, leaving 12 bases between the germline ends. The CDR3 DNA sequence: TGTGCCAGCAGCTTTGCTCCAGGTGACTCCTACGAGCAGTACTTC. It codes for CASSFAPGDSYEQYF.

The chain is built from TRBV2 and TRBJ2-5; D unclear. The CDR3 has 12 residues. CDR1 and CDR2 (germline): SNHLY, FYNNEI. Trimming took off 10 bases at V and 5 bases at J, with 14 bases between the two ends. DNA of the CDR3: TGTGCCACTACCTCCTCTGGTGAGACCCAGTACTTC. Translated, it gives CATTSSGETQYF.

Ten or more counts support this clonotype. V usage is TRBV9 and J usage is TRBJ1-2; the D gene is possibly TRBD1 (6 bases). CDR3 length: 15 amino acids. Trimming left V 4 bases short and J 1 base short, with 14 bases between. From germline, CDR1 is SGDLS and CDR2 YYNGEE. As DNA, the CDR3 is TGTGCCAGCAGCCCACAACAGGGACTTAACTATGGCTACACCTTC. It is translated as CASSPQQGLNYGYTF.

This clonotype has a count of ten or more. The V and J genes are TRBV5-1 and TRBJ2-3; 8 nucleotides line up with TRBD2. This CDR3 contains 17 residues. With 2 bases clipped from V and 3 bases from J, the junction kept 11 bases outside the gene matches. The germline V gene encodes CDR1 SGHRS and CDR2 YFSETQ. CDR3 in DNA: TGCGCCAGCAGCTTCGCGGGGGGCCAGCGGAGGACAGATACGCAGTATTTT. Translated, it gives CASSFAGGQRRTDTQYF.

This clonotype has only a few counts. CDR3 region: CAITEGGMRGYTF. The CDR3 region has the DNA TGTGCCATCACCGAGGGAGGAATGCGGGGCTACACCTTC. The chain uses TRBV10-3 and TRBJ1-2; D uncertain. The CDR3 runs to 13 residues. Germline V gene lookup returns CDR1 ENHRY and CDR2 SYGVKD. The germline V and J ends were trimmed by 7 bases and 8 bases, with 17 bases remaining between them.

This clonotype occurred once. Being one base from a much bigger clone, this may be a read error. V gene TRBV5-1 combines with J gene TRBJ2-1; D unclear. In germline, CDR1 is SGHRS, CDR2 YFSETQ. The CDR3 runs 14 residues. The CDR3, as DNA: TGCGCCAGCAGTTCCCCCGCTTATGAAAATGAGCAGGTCTTC. Encoded protein: CASSSPAYENEQVF.